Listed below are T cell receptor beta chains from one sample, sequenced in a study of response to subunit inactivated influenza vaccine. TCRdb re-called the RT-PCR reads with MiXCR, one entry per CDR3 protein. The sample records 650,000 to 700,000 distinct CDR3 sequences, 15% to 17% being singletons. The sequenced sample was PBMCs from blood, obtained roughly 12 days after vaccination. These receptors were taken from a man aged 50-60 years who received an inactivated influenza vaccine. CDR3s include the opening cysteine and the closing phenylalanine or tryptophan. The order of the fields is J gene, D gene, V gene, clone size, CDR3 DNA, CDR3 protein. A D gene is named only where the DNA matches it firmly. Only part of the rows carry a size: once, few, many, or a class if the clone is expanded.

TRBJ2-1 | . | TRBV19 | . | TGTGCCAGTAGTATCTCTCACAATGAGCAGTTCTTC | CASSISHNEQFF
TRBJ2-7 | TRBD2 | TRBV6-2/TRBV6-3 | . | TGTGCCAGCAGTCTAACCGGGACTAGTATCGAGCAGTACTTC | CASSLTGTSIEQYF
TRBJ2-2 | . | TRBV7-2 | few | TGTGCCAGCAGCCCGGTTGTAGGCGCCGGGGAGCTGTTTTTT | CASSPVVGAGELFF
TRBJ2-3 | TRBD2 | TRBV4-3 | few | TGCGCCAGCAGCCAAGATTTGCTAGCGGGGGCTTGGCCCACAGATACGCAGTATTTT | CASSQDLLAGAWPTDTQYF
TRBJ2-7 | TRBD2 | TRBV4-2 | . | TGTGCCAGCAGCCAAGGAGCTAGCGGGCGCTCCTACGAGCAGTACTTC | CASSQGASGRSYEQYF
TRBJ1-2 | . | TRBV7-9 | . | TGTGCCAGCAGCTTTTCCCAGAACTATGGCTACACCTTC | CASSFSQNYGYTF
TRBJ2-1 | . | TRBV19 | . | TGTGCCAGTAGTATGTCGGGCCGGACAGCCTCCTACAATGAGCAGTTCTTC | CASSMSGRTASYNEQFF
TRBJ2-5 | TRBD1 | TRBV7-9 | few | TGTGCCAGCAGCTTAGTAGGACAGGGGGTCCAAGAGACCCAGTACTTC | CASSLVGQGVQETQYF
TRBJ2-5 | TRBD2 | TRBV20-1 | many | TGCAGTGCTAGAATATTCGGGGGGGGAGAGACCCAGTACTTC | CSARIFGGGETQYF
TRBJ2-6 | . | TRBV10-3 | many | TGTGCCATCAGTGGGACAGTGTCTGGGGCCAACGTCCTGACTTTC | CAISGTVSGANVLTF
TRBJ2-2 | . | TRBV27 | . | TGTGCCCCCAGGTGGGCTAGTCCCCGTTGGACCGGGGAGCTGTTTTTT | CAPRWASPRWTGELFF
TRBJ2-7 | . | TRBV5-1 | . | TGCGCCAGCAGCTGGGATCTAAACTACGAGCAGTACTTC | CASSWDLNYEQYF
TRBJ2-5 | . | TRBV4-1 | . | TGCGCCAGCAGCCAAGAATCTCGGAGCCAAGAGACCCAGTACTTC | CASSQESRSQETQYF
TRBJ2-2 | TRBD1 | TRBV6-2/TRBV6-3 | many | TGTGCCAGCAGTTACCGACAGGGGGGCCCAACCTGGGGCACCGGGGAGCTGTTTTTT | CASSYRQGGPTWGTGELFF
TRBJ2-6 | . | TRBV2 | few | TGTGCCAGCAGTGTAGGCTCTGGGGCCAACGTCCTGACTTTC | CASSVGSGANVLTF
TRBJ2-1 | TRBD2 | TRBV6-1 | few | TGTGCCAGCAGTAGGGGACTAGAGCGGAATGAGCAGTTCTTC | CASSRGLERNEQFF
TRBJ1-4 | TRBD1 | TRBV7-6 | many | TGTGCCAGCAGCCGGGGACAGCAGAATGAAAAACTGTTTTTT | CASSRGQQNEKLFF
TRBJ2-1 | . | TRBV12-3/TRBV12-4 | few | TGTGCCAGCAGTTTCCCCCCAGCGGACAATGAGCAGTTCTTC | CASSFPPADNEQFF
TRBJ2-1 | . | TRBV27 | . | TGTGCCAGCAGTTTATCCCTGTGGGGAGGGCAGTTCTTC | CASSLSLWGGQFF
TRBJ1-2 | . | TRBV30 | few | TGTGCCCTTCTGTCGGCTCTGGGGGGTGAAGGCTACACCTTC | CALLSALGGEGYTF
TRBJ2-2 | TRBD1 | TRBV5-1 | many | TGCGCCAGCAGCATAGGGACAGGGGCCACCGGGGAGCTGTTTTTT | CASSIGTGATGELFF
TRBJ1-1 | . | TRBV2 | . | TGTGCCAGCAGTGCTAGCAGGGCCACTGAAGCTTTCTTT | CASSASRATEAFF
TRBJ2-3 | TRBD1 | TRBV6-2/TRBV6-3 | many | TGTGCCAGCAGAAGGGACAGGGACACAGATACGCAGTATTTT | CASRRDRDTDTQYF
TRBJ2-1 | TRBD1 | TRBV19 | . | TGTGCCAGTAGTATCCAAGGACAGGCTGAGCAGTTCTTC | CASSIQGQAEQFF
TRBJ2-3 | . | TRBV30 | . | TGTGCCTGCTGGGACCTCGACGGGGCAGATACGCAGTATTTT | CACWDLDGADTQYF
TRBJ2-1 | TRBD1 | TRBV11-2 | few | TGTGCCAGCAGCGCTCTCTCCGGGACAGGGGACGAAGCCTACAATGAGCAGTTCTTC | CASSALSGTGDEAYNEQFF
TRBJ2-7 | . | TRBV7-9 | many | TGTGCCAGCCAGAGATCGATGAACGAGCAGTACTTC | CASQRSMNEQYF
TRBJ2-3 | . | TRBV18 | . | TGTGCCAGCTCACCACGTCACTCAACAGATACGCAGTATTTT | CASSPRHSTDTQYF
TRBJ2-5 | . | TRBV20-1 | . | TGCAGTGCTAGAGATGCGCTGCACCAAGAGACCCAGTACTTC | CSARDALHQETQYF
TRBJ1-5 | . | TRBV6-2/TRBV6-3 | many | TGTGCCAGCGCCTCCGCGGGTCGTAGCAATCAGCCCCAGCATTTT | CASASAGRSNQPQHF
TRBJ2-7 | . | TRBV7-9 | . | TGTGCCAGCAGCTCCGCATCTCGGCAGGAGCAGTACTTC | CASSSASRQEQYF
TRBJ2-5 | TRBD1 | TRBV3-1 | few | TGTGCCAGCGGAAATTCCGGGACAGGGCTCCAAGAGACCCAGTACTTC | CASGNSGTGLQETQYF
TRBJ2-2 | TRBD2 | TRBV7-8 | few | TGTGCCAGCAGCTTCAGCGGGAGGGGCGGGGAGCTGTTTTTT | CASSFSGRGGELFF
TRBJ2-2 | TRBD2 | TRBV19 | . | TGTGCCAGTAGTTCTAGCGGGACCGTGTCCGGGGAGCTGTTTTTT | CASSSSGTVSGELFF
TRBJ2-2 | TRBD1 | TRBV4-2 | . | TGTGCCAGCAGCCAAGATTCTGGCAGGGGGAGCACCGGGGAGCTGTTTTTT | CASSQDSGRGSTGELFF
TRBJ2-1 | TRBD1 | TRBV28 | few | TGTGCCAGCAGTTTGAGGAGGAGACAGGGGCCCTACAATGAGCAGTTCTTC | CASSLRRRQGPYNEQFF
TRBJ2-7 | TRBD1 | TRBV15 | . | TGTGCCACCAGCCAGGACAGGCTCTCTTCCTACGAGCAGTACTTC | CATSQDRLSSYEQYF
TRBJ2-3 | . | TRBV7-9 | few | TGTGCCAGCAGCACCTTAGACCGCCGCACAGATACGCAGTATTTT | CASSTLDRRTDTQYF
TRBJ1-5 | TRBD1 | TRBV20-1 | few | TGCAGTGCTAGCACACAGGGGGGTGATCAGCCCCAGCATTTT | CSASTQGGDQPQHF
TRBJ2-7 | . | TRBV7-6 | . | TGTGCCAGCAGCCGTGGGTCGGGGACCAAGAGCTCCTACGAGCAGTACTTC | CASSRGSGTKSSYEQYF
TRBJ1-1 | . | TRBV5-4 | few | TGTGCCAGCAGCATCTCCGGGACAAGTAACACTGAAGCTTTCTTT | CASSISGTSNTEAFF
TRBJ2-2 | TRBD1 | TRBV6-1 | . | TGTGCCAGCAGGGTGACAGGGACGAACACCGGGGAGCTGTTTTTT | CASRVTGTNTGELFF
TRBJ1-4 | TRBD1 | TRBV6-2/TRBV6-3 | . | TGTGCCAGCAGTGTCACCGGGACAGTCTATGAAAAACTGTTTTTT | CASSVTGTVYEKLFF
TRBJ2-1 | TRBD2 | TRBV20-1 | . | TGCAGTGCCAAGGCCCACGGGAGGAGCTATGAGCAGTTCTTC | CSAKAHGRSYEQFF
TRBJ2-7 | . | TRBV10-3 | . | TGTGCCGGGGGACGGGGCTCCTACGAGCAGTACTTC | CAGGRGSYEQYF
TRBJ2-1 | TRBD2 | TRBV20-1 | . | TGCAGTGCTAGAGATTGGGTAGCGGGAGTGTATAGCGATGAGCAGTTCTTC | CSARDWVAGVYSDEQFF
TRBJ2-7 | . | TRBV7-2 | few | TGTGCCAGCAGCCTACGGACAGTCTCCTACGAGCAGTACTTC | CASSLRTVSYEQYF
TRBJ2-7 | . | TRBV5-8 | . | TGTGCCAGCAGCACCCCTCGGGTCTCCTACGAGCAGTACTTC | CASSTPRVSYEQYF
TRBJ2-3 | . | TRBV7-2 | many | TGTGCCAGCAGCTCACTAAAAGATACGCAGTATTTT | CASSSLKDTQYF
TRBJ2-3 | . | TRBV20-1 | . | TGCAGTGGGAAGGGCTTCGCGGGGGCCAGCACAGATACGCAGTATTTT | CSGKGFAGASTDTQYF
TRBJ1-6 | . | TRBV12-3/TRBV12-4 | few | TGTGCCAGCAGTTTGTCCGACCTCTATAATTCACCCCTCCACTTT | CASSLSDLYNSPLHF
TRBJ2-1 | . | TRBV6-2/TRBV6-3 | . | TGTGCCAGCTCCCCACAACCCGGCTCCTACAATGAGCAGTTCTTC | CASSPQPGSYNEQFF
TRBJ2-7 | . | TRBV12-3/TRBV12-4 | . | TGTGCCAGCAGTTTAGCGGAGGGGGCCCAGTACTTC | CASSLAEGAQYF
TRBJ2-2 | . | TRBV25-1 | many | TGTGCCAGTAAACAGGGTTCCGGGGAGCTGTTTTTT | CASKQGSGELFF
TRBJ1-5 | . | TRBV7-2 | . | TGTGCCAGCAGCCTCGATTTGGGGGGCAATCAGCCCCAGCATTTT | CASSLDLGGNQPQHF
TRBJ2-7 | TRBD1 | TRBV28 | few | TGTGCCAGCAGAGACAGGGGGACCCGCTACGAGCAGTACTTC | CASRDRGTRYEQYF
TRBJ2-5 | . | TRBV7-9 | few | TGTGCCAGCAGCAAACAGATACAAGAGACCCAGTACTTC | CASSKQIQETQYF
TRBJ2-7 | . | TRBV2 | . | TGTGCCAGCTTGTCGTCCAGCTACGAGCAGTACTTC | CASLSSSYEQYF
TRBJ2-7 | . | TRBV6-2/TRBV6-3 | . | TGTGCCAGCAGTTACACAACCGGGGTCTACGAGCAGTACTTC | CASSYTTGVYEQYF